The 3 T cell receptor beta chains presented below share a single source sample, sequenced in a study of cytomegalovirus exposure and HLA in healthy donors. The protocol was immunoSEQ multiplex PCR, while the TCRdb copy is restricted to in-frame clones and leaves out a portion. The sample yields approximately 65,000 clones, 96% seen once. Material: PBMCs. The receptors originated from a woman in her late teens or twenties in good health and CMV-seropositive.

This CDR3 is CASSPHYEQYF. The CDR3, as DNA: TGTGCCAGCAGTCCACACTACGAGCAGTACTTC. The chain has TRBV28 and TRBJ2-7, with D unresolved. V lost 5 bases to trimming and J lost 3 bases, with 5 bases between them. Looked up from germline, CDR1 is MDHEN and CDR2 is SYDVKM. This CDR3 spans 11 amino acids. Based on the CDR3 plus reference TRBV28 and TRBJ2-7, the full variable domain is DVKVTQSSRYLVKRTGEKVFLECVQDMDHENMFWYRQDPGLGLRLIYFSYDVKMKEKGDIPEGYSVSREKKERFSLILESASTNQTSMYLCASSPHYEQYFGPGTRLTVT.

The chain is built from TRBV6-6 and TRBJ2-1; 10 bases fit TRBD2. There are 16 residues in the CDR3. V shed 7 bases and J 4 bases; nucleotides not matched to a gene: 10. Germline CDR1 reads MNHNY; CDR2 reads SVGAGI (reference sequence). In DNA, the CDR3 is TGTGCCAGCACCGGATCGACTAGCGGGCCTTACAATGAGCAGTTCTTC. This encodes CASTGSTSGPYNEQFF.

The CDR3 nucleotides are TGCGCCAGCAGCTTCGGACAGGGGGTCGCCCTAGGTGAGCAGTTCTTC. Protein: CASSFGQGVALGEQFF. V and J are TRBV5-1 and TRBJ2-1; 10 bases fit TRBD1. J was trimmed by 9 bases and V by 2 bases; bases with no gene match: 11. Germline CDR1 SGHRS, CDR2 YFSETQ. The CDR3 has 16 amino acids.